This record looks at one T cell receptor (beta chain) sequence and its context. The antigen remains undetermined. This sample was included in a study of shared clonotypes between healthy human individuals. Study-level background: Per-donor plates numbered three CD4 naive, three CD4 memory, two CD8 naive and one CD8 memory. Study conclusions and caveats: Compared with memory subsets, naive subsets generally had larger estimated richness.

This CDR3 contains 12 residues. Germline CDR1 and CDR2: SGDLS and YYNGEE. V gave up 0 bases and J gave up 11 bases, with 10 bases separating them. The assay was run at deep level. Profiling relied on immunoSEQ multiplex PCR, and the TCRdb table lists in-frame clones only, not all of them. Counted here are a few hundred thousand clones, just over 95% occurring once; the ten biggest clones make up 0.32%. The receptor was isolated from a man in his thirties or forties in good health. This rearrangement joins TRBV9 to TRBJ2-3, with unresolved D. Sequences were obtained from memory CD8+ T cells sorted from blood. The sample's subset: CD45RO+ cells pooled with CCR7-negative TemRA cells. Here the CDR3 reads CASSVGWGGQYF. The CDR3 coding sequence is TGTGCCAGCAGCGTAGGATGGGGTGGGCAGTATTTT.